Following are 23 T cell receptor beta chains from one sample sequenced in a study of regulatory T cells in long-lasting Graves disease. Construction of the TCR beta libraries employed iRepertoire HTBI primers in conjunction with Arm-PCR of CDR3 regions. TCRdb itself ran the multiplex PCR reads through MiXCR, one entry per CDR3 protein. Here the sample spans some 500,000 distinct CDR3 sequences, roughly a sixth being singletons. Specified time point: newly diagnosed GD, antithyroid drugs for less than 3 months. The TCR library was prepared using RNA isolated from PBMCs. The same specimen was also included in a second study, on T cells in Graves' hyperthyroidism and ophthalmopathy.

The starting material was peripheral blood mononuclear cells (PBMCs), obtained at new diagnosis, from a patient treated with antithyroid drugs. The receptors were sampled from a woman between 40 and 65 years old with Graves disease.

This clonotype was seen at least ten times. CDR3 in amino acids: CASSLTSSGNTEAFF. CDR3 nucleotide sequence: TGTGCCAGCAGTTTAACCTCTAGTGGGAACACTGAAGCTTTCTTT. The gene calls are TRBV12-3 or TRBV12-4 and TRBJ1-1, with D unclear. The CDR3 has 15 amino acids. V was trimmed by 2 bases and J by 1 base, leaving 11 bases between them.

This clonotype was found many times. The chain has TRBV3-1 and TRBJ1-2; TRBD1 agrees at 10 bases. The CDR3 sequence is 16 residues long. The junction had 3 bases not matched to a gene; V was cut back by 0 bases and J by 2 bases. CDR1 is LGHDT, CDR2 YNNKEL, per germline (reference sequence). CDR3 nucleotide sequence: TGTGCCAGCAGCCAAGACAGGACAGGGGGGAACTATGGCTACACCTTC. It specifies CASSQDRTGGNYGYTF.

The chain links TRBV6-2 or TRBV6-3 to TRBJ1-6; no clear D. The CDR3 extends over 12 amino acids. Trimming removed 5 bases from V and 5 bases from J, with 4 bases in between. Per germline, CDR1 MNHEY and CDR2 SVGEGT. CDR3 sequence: CASSLHNSPLHF. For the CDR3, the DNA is TGTGCCAGCAGTCTACATAATTCACCCCTCCACTTT.

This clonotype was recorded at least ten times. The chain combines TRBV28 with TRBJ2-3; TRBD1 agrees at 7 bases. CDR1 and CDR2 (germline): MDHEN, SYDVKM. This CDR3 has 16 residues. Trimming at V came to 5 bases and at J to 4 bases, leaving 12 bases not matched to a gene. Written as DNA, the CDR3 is TGTGCCAGCAGTAAGACAGGGTCCGGGTGGGCAGATACGCAGTATTTT. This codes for CASSKTGSGWADTQYF.

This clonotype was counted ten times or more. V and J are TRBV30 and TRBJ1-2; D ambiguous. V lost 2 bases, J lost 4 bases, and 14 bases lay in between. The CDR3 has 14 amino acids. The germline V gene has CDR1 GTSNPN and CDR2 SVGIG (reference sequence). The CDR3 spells CAWSLEGFLYGYTF. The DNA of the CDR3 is TGTGCCTGGAGTCTAGAAGGATTTCTCTATGGCTACACCTTC.

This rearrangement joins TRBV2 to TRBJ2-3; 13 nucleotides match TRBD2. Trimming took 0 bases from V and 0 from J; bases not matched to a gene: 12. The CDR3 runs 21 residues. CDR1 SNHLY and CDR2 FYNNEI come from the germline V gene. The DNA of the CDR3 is TGTGCCAGCAGTGAAGCGTTAACCTTACTAGCGGGGGGGACTAGCACAGATACGCAGTATTTT. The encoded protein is CASSEALTLLAGGTSTDTQYF.

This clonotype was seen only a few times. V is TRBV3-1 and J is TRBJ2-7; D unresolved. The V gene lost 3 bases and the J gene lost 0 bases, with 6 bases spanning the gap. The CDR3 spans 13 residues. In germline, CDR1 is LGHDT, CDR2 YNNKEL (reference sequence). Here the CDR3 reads CASSHPSSYEQYF. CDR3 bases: TGTGCCAGCAGCCATCCTAGCTCCTACGAGCAGTACTTC.

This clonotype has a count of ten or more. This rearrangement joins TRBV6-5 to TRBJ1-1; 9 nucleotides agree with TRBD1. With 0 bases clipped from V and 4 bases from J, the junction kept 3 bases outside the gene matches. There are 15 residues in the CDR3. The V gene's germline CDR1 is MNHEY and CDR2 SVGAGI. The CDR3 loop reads CASSYSLTGGTEAFF. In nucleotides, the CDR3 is TGTGCCAGCAGTTACTCTTTGACAGGGGGCACTGAAGCTTTCTTT.

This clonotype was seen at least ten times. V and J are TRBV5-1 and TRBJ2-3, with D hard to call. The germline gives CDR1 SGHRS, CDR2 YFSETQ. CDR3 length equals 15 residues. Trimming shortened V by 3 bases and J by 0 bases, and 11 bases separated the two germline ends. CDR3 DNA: TGCGCCAGCAGCTCCTTTCCGGATAGCACAGATACGCAGTATTTT. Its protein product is CASSSFPDSTDTQYF. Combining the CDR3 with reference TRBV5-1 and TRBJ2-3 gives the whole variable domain KAGVTQTPRYLIKTRGQQVTLSCSPISGHRSVSWYQQTPGQGLQFLFEYFSETQRNKGNFPGRFSGRQFSNSRSEMNVSTLELGDSALYLCASSSFPDSTDTQYFGPGTRLTVL.

The chain's CDR3 is CASRPGTGWNEQYF. The CDR3 nucleotides read TGTGCCAGCAGGCCCGGGACAGGTTGGAACGAGCAGTACTTC. The rearrangement joins TRBV6-2 or TRBV6-3 to TRBJ2-7; 8 bases match TRBD1. After removal of 6 bases from V and 5 bases from J, the junction contained 9 bases not matched to a gene. CDR3 length equals 14 residues. Germline values: CDR1 MNHEY, CDR2 SVGEGT.

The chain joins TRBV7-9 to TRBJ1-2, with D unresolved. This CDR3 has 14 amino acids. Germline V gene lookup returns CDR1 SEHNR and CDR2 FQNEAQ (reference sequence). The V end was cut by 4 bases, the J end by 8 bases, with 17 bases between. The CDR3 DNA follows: TGTGCCAGCAGCTCTGACCGGGAACCTCGGGGCTACACCTTC. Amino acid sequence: CASSSDREPRGYTF. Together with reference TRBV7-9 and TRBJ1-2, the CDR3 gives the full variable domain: DTGVSQNPRHKITKRGQNVTFRCDPISEHNRLYWYRQTLGQGPEFLTYFQNEAQLEKSRLLSDRFSAERPKGSFSTLEIQRTEQGDSAMYLCASSSDREPRGYTFGSGTRLTVV.

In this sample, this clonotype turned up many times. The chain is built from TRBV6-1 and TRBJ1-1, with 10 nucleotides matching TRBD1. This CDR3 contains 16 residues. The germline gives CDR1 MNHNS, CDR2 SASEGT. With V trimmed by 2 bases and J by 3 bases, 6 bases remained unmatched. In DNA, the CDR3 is TGTGCCAGCAGTGAATGGCAGGGACAGGGGTACACTGAAGCTTTCTTT. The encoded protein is CASSEWQGQGYTEAFF.

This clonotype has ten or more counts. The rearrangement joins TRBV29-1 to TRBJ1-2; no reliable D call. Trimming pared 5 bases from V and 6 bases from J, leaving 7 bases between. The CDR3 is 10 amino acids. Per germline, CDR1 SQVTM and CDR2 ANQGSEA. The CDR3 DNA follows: TGCAGCGTTATCACGAATGGCTACACCTTC. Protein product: CSVITNGYTF.

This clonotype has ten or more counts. Here the CDR3 DNA reads TGTGCCAGCAGCGCCCGTAGCTTCAGGGATTTTCGCACAGATACGCAGTATTTT. Translation gives CASSARSFRDFRTDTQYF. The chain links TRBV9 to TRBJ2-3, with TRBD1 as a possible D gene (5 bases). The CDR3 extends over 18 amino acids. The germline V and J ends were trimmed by 3 bases and 1 base, with 21 bases remaining between them. Germline V gene sequence: CDR1 SGDLS, CDR2 YYNGEE.

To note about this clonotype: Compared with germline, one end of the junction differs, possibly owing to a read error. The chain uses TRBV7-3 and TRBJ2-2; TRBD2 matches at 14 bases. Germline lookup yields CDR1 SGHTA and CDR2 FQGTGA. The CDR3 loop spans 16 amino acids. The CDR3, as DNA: TGTGCCAGCAGCCGACTAGCGGGGGGGTCGAGCGGGGGGCTGTTTTTT. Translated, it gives CASSRLAGGSSGGLFF.

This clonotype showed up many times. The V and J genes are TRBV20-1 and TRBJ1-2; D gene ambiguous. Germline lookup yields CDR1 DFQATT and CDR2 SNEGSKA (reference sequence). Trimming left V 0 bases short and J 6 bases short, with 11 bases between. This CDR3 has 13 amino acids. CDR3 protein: CSARDNMADGYTF. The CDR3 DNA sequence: TGCAGTGCTAGAGATAACATGGCAGATGGCTACACCTTC.

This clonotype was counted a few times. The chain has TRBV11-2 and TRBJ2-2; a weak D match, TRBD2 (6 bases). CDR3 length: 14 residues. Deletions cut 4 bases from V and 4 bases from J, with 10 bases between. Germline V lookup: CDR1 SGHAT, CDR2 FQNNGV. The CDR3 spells CASSSGGFTGELFF. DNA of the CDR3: TGTGCCAGCAGCTCTGGGGGGTTCACCGGGGAGCTGTTTTTT.

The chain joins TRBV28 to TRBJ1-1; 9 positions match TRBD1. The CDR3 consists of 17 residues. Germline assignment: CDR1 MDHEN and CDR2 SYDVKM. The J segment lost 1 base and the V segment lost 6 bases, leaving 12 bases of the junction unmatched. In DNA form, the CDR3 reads TGTGCCAGCAGCTCCGGGACAGGGTTACCTCCGAACACTGAAGCTTTCTTT. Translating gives CASSSGTGLPPNTEAFF.

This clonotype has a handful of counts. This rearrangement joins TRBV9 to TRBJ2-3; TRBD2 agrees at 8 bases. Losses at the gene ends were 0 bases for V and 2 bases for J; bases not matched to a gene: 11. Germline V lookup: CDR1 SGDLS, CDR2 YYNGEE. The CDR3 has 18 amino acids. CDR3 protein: CASSVATGGGRSTDTQYF. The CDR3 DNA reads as TGTGCCAGCAGCGTAGCTACGGGGGGGGGCCGGTCCACAGATACGCAGTATTTT.

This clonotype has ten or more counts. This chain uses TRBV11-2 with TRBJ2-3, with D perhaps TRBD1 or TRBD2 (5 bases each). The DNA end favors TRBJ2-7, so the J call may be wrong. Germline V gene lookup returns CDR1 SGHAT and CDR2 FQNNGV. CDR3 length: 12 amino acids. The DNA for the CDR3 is TGTGCCAGCAGCTCGGGGCCAAGGGAGCAGTACTTC. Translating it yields CASSSGPREQYF.

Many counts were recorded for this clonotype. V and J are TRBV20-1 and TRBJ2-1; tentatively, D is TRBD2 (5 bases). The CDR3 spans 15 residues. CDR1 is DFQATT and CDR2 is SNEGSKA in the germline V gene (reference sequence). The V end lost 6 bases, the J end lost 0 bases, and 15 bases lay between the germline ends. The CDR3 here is CSARRASGSYNEQFF. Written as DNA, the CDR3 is TGCAGTGCCCGGCGGGCGAGTGGCTCCTACAATGAGCAGTTCTTC.

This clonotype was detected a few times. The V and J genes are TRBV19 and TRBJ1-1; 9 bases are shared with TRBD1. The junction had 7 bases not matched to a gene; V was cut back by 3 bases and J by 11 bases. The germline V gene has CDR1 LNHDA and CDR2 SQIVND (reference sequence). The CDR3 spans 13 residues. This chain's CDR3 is CASSITGTGTAFF. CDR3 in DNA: TGTGCCAGTAGTATTACGGGGACAGGGACGGCTTTCTTT.

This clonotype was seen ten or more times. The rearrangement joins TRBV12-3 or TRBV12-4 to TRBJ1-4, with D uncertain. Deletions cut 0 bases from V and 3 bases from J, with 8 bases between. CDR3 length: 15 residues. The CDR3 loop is CASSLALGSNEKLFF. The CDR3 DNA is TGTGCCAGCAGTTTAGCTTTGGGTTCTAATGAAAAACTGTTTTTT.